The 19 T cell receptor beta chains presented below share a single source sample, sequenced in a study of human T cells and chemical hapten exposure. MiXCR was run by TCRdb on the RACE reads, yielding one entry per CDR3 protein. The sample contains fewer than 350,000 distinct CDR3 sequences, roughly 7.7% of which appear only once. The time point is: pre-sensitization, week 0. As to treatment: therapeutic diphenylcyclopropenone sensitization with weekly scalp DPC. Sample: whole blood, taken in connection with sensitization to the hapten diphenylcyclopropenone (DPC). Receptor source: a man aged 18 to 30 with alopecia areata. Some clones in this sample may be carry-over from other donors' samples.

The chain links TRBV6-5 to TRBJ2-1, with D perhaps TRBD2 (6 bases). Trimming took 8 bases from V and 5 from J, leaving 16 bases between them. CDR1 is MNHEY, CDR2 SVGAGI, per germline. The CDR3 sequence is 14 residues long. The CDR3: CASSVSGGDNEQFF. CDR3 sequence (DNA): TGTGCCAGCTCGGTTAGCGGAGGTGACAATGAGCAGTTCTTC.

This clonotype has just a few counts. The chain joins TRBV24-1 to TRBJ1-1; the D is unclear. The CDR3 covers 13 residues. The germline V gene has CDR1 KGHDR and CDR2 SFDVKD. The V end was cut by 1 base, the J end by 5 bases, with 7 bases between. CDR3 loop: CATSDLPGTEAFF. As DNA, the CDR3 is TGTGCCACCAGTGATTTACCCGGGACTGAAGCTTTCTTT.

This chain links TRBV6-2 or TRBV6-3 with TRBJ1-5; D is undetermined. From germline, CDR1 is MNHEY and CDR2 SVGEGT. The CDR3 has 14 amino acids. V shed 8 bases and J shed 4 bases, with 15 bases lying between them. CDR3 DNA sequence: TGTGCCAGCTGGGCCCCAGGCGGTAATCAGCCCCAGCATTTT. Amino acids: CASWAPGGNQPQHF.

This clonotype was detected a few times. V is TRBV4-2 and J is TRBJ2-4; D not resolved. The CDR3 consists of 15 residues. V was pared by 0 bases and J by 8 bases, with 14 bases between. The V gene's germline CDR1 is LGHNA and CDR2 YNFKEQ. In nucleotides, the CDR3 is TGTGCCAGCAGCCAAGATGGCAGCCCTGAGGACATTCAGTACTTC. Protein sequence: CASSQDGSPEDIQYF.

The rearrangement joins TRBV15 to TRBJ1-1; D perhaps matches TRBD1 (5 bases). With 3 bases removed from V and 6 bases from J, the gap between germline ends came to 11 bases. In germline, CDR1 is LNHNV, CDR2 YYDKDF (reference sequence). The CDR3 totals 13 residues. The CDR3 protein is CATSRALGAEAFF. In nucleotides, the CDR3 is TGTGCCACCAGCAGGGCATTAGGGGCTGAAGCTTTCTTT. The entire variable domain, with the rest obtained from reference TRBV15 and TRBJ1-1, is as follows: DAMVIQNPRYQVTQFGKPVTLSCSQTLNHNVMYWYQQKSSQAPKLLFHYYDKDFNNEADTPDNFQSRRPNTSFCFLDIRSPGLGDTAMYLCATSRALGAEAFFGQGTRLTVV.

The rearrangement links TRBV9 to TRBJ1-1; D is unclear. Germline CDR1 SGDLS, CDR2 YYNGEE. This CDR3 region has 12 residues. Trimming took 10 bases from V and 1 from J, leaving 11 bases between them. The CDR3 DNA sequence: TGTGCCTCCACTGCTAGGAACACTGAAGCTTTCTTT. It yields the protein CASTARNTEAFF.

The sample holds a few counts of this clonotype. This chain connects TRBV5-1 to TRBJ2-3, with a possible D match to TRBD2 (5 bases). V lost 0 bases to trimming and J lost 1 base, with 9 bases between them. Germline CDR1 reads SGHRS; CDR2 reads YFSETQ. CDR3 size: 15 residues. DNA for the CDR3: TGCGCCAGCAGCTTGGTACCCGGGGGCACAGATACGCAGTATTTT. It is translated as CASSLVPGGTDTQYF.

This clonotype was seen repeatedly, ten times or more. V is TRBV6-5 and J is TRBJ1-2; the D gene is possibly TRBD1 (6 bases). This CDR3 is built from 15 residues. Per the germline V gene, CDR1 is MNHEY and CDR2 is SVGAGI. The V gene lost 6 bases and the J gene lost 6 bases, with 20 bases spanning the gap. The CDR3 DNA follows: TGTGCCAGCAGGTACGACTGGGGGCGCTTGGATGGCTACACCTTC. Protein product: CASRYDWGRLDGYTF.

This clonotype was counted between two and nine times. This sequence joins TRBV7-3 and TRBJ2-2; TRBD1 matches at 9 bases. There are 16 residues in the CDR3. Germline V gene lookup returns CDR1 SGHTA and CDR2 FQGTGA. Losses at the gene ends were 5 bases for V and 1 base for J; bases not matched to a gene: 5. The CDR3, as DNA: TGTGCCAGCAGCGCGCGGGACAGGGTGAACACCGGGGAGCTGTTTTTT. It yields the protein CASSARDRVNTGELFF.

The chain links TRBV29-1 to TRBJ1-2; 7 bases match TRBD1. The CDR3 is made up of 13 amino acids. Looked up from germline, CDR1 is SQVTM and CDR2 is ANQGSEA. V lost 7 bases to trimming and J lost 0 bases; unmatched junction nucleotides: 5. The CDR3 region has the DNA TGCAGCGGTGGGACAGAAACTAACTATGGCTACACCTTC. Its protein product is CSGGTETNYGYTF. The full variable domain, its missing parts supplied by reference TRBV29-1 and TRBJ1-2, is SAVISQKPSRDICQRGTSLTIQCQVDSQVTMMFWYRQQPGQSLTLIATANQGSEATYESGFVIDKFPISRPNLTFSTLTVSNMSPEDSSIYLCSGGTETNYGYTFGSGTRLTVV.

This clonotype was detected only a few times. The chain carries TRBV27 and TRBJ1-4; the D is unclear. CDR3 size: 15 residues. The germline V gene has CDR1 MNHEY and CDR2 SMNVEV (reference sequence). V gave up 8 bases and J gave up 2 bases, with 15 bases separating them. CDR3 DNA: TGTGCCAGCTCACCCATGTGGAGTACTAATGAAAAACTGTTTTTT. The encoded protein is CASSPMWSTNEKLFF.

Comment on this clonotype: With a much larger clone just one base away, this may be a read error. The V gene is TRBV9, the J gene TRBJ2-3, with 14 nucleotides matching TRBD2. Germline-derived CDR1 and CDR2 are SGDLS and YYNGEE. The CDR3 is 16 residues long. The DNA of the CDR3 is TGTGCCAGCAGCACTGGACTAGCGGGGGGCACAGATACGCCGTATTTT. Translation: CASSTGLAGGTDTPYF.

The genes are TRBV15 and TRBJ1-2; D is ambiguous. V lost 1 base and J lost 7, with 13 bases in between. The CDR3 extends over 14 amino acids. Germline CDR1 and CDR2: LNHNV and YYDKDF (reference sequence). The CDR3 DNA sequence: TGTGCCACCAGCAGAGCGACCCTGACATTTGGCTACACCTTC. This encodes CATSRATLTFGYTF. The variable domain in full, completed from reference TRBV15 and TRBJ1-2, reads DAMVIQNPRYQVTQFGKPVTLSCSQTLNHNVMYWYQQKSSQAPKLLFHYYDKDFNNEADTPDNFQSRRPNTSFCFLDIRSPGLGDTAMYLCATSRATLTFGYTFGSGTRLTVV.

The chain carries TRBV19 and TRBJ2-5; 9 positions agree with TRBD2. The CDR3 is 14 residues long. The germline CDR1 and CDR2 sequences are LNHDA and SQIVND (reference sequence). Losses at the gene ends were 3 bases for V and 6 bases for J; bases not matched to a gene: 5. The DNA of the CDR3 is TGTGCCAGTAGTATTGAAGCGGGGGGAAAGACCCAGTACTTC. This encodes CASSIEAGGKTQYF.

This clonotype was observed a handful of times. The CDR3 coding sequence is TGTGCCAGCAGCCGGCTGGCTACCCGAACCGGGGAGCTGTTTTTT. Amino acid sequence: CASSRLATRTGELFF. The rearrangement links TRBV7-2 to TRBJ2-2, with D uncertain. Germline CDR1 and CDR2: SGHTA and FQGNSA. Trimming removed 5 bases from V and 5 bases from J, with 15 bases in between. The CDR3 contains 15 residues.

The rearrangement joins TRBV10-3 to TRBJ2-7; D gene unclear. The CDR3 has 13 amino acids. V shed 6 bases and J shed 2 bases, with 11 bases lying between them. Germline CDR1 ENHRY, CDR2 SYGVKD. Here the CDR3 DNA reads TGTGCCATCAGGCCGTTTACAGCCTACGAGCAGTACTTC. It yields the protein CAIRPFTAYEQYF.

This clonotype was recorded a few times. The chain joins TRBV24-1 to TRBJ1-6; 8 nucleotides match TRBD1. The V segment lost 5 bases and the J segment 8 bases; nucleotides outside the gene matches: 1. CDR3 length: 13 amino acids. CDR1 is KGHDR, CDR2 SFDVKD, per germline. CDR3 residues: CATSATGDSPLHF. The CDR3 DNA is TGTGCCACCAGTGCGACAGGGGATTCACCCCTCCACTTT.

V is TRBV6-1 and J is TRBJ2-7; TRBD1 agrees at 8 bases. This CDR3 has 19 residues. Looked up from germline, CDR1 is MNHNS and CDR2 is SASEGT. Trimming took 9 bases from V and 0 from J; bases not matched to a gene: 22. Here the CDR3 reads CASYLSGGHPYISSYEQYV. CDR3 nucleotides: TGTGCCAGTTACTTATCAGGGGGCCACCCTTACATTAGCTCCTACGAGCAGTACGTC.

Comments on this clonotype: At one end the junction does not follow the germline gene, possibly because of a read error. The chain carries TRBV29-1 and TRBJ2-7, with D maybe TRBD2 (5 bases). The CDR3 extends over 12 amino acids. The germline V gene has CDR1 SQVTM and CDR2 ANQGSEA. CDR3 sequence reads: CSVEAGTYEQYF. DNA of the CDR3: TGCAGCGTCGAAGCCGGGACCTACGAGCAGTACTTC.